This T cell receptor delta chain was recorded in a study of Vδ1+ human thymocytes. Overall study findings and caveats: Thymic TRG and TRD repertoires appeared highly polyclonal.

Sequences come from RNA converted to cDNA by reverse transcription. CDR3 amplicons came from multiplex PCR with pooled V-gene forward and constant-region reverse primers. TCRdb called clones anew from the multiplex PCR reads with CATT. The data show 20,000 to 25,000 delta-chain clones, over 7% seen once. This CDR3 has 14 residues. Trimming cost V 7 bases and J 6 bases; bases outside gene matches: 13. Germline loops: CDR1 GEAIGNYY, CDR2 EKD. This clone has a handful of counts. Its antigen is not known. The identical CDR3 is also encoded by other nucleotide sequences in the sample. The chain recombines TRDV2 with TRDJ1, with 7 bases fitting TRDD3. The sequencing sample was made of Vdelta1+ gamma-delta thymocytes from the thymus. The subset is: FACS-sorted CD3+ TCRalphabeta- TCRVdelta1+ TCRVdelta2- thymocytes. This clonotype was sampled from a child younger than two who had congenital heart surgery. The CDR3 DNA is TGTGCCTGCGATACCCGGGGGATCCGACATAAACTCATCTTT. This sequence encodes CACDTRGIRHKLIF.